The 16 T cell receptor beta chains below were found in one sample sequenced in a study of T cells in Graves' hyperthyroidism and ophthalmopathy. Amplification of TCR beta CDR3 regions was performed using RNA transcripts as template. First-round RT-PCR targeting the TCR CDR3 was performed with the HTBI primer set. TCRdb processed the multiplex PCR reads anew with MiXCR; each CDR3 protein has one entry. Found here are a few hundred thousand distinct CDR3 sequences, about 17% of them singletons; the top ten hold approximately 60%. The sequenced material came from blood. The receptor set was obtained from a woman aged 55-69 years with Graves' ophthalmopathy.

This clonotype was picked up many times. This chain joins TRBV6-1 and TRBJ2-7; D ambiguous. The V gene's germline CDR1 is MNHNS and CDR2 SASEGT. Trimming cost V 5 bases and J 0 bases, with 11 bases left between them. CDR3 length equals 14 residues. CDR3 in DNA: TGTGCCAGCAGTAGACCCGACACCTCCTACGAGCAGTACTTC. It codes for CASSRPDTSYEQYF.

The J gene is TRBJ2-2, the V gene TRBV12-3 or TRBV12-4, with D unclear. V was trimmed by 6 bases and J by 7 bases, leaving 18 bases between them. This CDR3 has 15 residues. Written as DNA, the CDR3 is TGTGCCAGCAGCCCGCCAAGGGATCTAGGCGGGGAGCTGTTTTTT. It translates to CASSPPRDLGGELFF.

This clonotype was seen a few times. In DNA, the CDR3 is TGTGCCAGCAGCTTGGGGACTAGCGCAGATACGCAGTATTTT. It is translated as CASSLGTSADTQYF. The chain couples TRBV5-8 to TRBJ2-3; 9 bases align to TRBD2. The CDR3 extends over 14 amino acids. Germline assignment: CDR1 SGHTS and CDR2 YDEGEE. V was clipped by 0 bases and J by 4 bases; unmatched bases: 0.

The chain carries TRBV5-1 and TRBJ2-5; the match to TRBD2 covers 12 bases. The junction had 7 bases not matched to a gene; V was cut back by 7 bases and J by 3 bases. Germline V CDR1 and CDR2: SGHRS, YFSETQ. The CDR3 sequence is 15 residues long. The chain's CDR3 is CASSRRLAGEETQYF. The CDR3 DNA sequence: TGCGCCAGCTCCCGGAGACTAGCGGGGGAAGAGACCCAGTACTTC.

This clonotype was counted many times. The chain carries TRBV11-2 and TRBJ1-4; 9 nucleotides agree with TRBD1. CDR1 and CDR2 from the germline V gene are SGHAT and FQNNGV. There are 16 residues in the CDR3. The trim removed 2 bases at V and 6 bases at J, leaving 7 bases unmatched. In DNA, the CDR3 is TGTGCCAGCAGCTTAAGGGGGGGGACAGGGCATGAAAAACTGTTTTTT. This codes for CASSLRGGTGHEKLFF.

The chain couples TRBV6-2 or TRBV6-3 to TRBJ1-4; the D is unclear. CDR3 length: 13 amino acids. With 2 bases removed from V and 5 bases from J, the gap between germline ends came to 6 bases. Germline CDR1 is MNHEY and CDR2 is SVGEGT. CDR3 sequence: CASSYDGNEKLFF. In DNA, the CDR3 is TGTGCCAGCAGTTACGACGGAAATGAAAAACTGTTTTTT.

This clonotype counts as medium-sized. The CDR3 loop is CASSLRGSSSDTQYF. CDR3 DNA sequence: TGTGCCAGCAGTTTACGCGGGAGTAGCTCAGATACGCAGTATTTT. The chain joins TRBV28 to TRBJ2-3; 7 bases map to TRBD2. CDR3 size: 15 residues. Germline CDR1 and CDR2: MDHEN and SYDVKM. Losses at the gene ends were 2 bases for V and 4 bases for J; bases not matched to a gene: 6. The full variable domain, in which reference TRBV28 and TRBJ2-3 provide the parts outside the CDR3, is DVKVTQSSRYLVKRTGEKVFLECVQDMDHENMFWYRQDPGLGLRLIYFSYDVKMKEKGDIPEGYSVSREKKERFSLILESASTNQTSMYLCASSLRGSSSDTQYFGPGTRLTVL.

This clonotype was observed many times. As DNA, the CDR3 is TGTGCCAGCAGCTTTTGGGCTAAGGTCGACGAAAAACTGTTTTTT. Translating it yields CASSFWAKVDEKLFF. The rearrangement uses TRBV5-8 and TRBJ1-4, with D uncertain. This CDR3 is built from 15 residues. The germline gives CDR1 SGHTS, CDR2 YDEGEE. V was cut by 2 bases and J by 8 bases, with 16 bases left in between. Full variable domain (outside the CDR3, taken from reference TRBV5-8 and TRBJ1-4): EAGVTQSPTHLIKTRGQQATLRCSPISGHTSVYWYQQALGLGLQFLLWYDEGEERNRGNFPPRFSGRQFPNYSSELNVNALELEDSALYLCASSFWAKVDEKLFFGSGTQLSVL.

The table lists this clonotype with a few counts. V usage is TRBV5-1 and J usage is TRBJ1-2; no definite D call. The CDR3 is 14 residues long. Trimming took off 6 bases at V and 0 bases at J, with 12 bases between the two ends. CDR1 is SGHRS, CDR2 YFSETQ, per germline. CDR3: CASTPGMSNYGYTF. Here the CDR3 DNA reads TGCGCCAGCACCCCGGGGATGTCTAACTATGGCTACACCTTC. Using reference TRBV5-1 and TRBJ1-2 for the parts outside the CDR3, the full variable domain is KAGVTQTPRYLIKTRGQQVTLSCSPISGHRSVSWYQQTPGQGLQFLFEYFSETQRNKGNFPGRFSGRQFSNSRSEMNVSTLELGDSALYLCASTPGMSNYGYTFGSGTRLTVV.

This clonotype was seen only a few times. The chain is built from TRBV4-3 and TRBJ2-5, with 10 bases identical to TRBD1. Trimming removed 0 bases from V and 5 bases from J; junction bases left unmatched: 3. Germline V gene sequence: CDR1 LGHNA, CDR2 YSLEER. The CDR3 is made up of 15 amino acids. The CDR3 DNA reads TGCGCCAGCAGCCAAGATGGGGGACAGGGGGAGACCCAGTACTTC. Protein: CASSQDGGQGETQYF.

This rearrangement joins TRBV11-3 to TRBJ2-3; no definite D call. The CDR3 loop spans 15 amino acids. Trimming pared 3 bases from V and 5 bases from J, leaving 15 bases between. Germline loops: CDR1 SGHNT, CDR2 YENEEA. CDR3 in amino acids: CASSLKGRFIDTQYF. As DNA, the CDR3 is TGTGCCAGCAGCTTGAAAGGCAGGTTTATAGATACGCAGTATTTT.

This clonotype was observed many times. CDR3 in amino acids: CASSLAVAPSGANVLTF. The CDR3 DNA sequence: TGCGCCAGCAGCTTGGCCGTAGCGCCCTCTGGGGCCAACGTCCTGACTTTC. The chain links TRBV5-1 to TRBJ2-6; weak D call: TRBD2 (5 bases). V was shortened by 0 bases and J by 0 bases, with 10 bases between the two germline ends. Germline V CDR1 and CDR2: SGHRS, YFSETQ. This CDR3 contains 17 residues.

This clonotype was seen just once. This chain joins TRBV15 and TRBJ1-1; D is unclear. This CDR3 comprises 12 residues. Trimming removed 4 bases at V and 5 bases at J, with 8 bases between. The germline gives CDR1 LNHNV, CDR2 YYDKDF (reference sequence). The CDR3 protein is CATSKGGTEAFF. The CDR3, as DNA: TGTGCCACCAGCAAGGGCGGGACTGAAGCTTTCTTT.

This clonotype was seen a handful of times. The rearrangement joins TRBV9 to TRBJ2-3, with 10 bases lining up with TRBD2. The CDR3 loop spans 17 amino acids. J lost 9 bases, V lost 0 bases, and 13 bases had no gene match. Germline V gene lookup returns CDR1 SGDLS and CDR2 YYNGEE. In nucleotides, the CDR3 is TGTGCCAGCAGCGTAGACGATATAGCGGGAGGTAGGGGCACGCAGTATTTT. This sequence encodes CASSVDDIAGGRGTQYF.

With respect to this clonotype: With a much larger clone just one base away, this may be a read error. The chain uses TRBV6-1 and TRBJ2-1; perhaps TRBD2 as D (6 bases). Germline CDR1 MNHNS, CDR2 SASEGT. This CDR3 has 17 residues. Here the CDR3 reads CARSERVVSRAGNEQFF. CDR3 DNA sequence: TGTGCCAGGAGTGAAAGGGTAGTGAGCAGGGCGGGAAATGAGCAGTTCTTC.

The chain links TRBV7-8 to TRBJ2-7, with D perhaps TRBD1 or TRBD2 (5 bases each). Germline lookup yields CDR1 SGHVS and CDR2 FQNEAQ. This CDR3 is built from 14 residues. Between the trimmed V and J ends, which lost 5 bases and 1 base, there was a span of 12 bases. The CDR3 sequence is CASSPLEGSYEQYF. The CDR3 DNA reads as TGTGCCAGCAGCCCCTTAGAGGGGTCCTACGAGCAGTACTTC.